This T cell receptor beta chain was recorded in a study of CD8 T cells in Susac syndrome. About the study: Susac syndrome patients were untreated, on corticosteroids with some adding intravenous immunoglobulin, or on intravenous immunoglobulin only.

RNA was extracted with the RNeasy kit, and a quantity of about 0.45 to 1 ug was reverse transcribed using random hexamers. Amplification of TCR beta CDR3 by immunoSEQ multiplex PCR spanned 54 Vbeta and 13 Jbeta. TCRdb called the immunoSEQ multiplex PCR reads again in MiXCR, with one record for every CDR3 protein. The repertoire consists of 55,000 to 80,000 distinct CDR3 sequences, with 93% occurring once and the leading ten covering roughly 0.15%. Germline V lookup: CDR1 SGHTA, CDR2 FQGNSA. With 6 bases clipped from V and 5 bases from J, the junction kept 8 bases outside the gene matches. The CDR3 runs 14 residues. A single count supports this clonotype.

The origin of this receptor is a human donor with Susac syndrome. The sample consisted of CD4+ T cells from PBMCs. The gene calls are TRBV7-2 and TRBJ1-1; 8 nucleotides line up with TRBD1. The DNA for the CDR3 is TGTGCCAGCAGGAGGGGACAGGATGGGACTGAAGCTTTCTTT. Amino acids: CASRRGQDGTEAFF.